The 24 T cell receptor beta chains reported below all come from one sample, sequenced in a study of CD8+ T cells in alopecia areata. cDNA prepared by RNA extraction and subsequent reverse transcription served as the template for sequencing. Produced via immunoSEQ multiplex PCR; TCRdb's table is partial and in-frame only. This sample has approximately 24,000 clones, with around 50% found just once. The sample consisted of NKG2D-high CD8+ T cells sorted from blood. These TCRs come from a human donor with alopecia areata.

The chain has TRBV29-1 and TRBJ1-1, with 8 bases lining up with TRBD1. The V gene's germline CDR1 is SQVTM and CDR2 ANQGSEA. The V and J ends lost 7 bases and 6 bases, in that order; junction bases with no gene match: 10. The CDR3 totals 13 residues. CDR3 loop: CSEPGQEVSEAFF. The CDR3 bases are TGCAGCGAACCGGGACAGGAGGTCTCTGAAGCTTTCTTT.

The chain has TRBV29-1 and TRBJ2-3; 9 bases align to TRBD2. From germline, CDR1 is SQVTM and CDR2 ANQGSEA. CDR3 length equals 15 residues. With 4 bases clipped from V and 2 bases from J, the junction kept 7 bases outside the gene matches. In DNA, the CDR3 is TGCAGCGTTGTTCGACTAGCGGACTCCACAGATACGCAGTATTTT. This sequence encodes CSVVRLADSTDTQYF.

V and J are TRBV27 and TRBJ2-1, with D possibly called TRBD1 or TRBD2 (5 bases each). The length of the CDR3 is 14 residues. V dropped 5 bases and J dropped 5 bases, with 13 bases sitting between them. The germline V gene encodes CDR1 MNHEY and CDR2 SMNVEV (reference sequence). CDR3 in amino acids: CASSPRDGHNEQFF. The CDR3, as DNA: TGTGCCAGCAGTCCCCGGGACGGCCACAATGAGCAGTTCTTC.

The J gene is TRBJ2-6, the V gene TRBV27; D possibly matches TRBD1 or TRBD2 (5 bases each). Germline V lookup: CDR1 MNHEY, CDR2 SMNVEV (reference sequence). The germline V and J ends were trimmed by 2 bases and 13 bases, with 15 bases remaining between them. CDR3 length: 14 residues. CDR3 coding DNA: TGTGCCAGCAGTTTAACCGGGACCGTCCGGGTCCTGACTTTC. Translating it yields CASSLTGTVRVLTF.

The chain is built from TRBV19 and TRBJ2-7, with unresolved D. Germline CDR1 and CDR2: LNHDA and SQIVND (reference sequence). V was pared by 10 bases and J by 7 bases, with 8 bases between. The CDR3 consists of 9 residues. As DNA, the CDR3 is TGTGCCACCCTCCCAGAGCAGTACTTC. Residues: CATLPEQYF. Supplemented by reference TRBV19 and TRBJ2-7, the full variable domain reads DGGITQSPKYLFRKEGQNVTLSCEQNLNHDAMYWYRQDPGQGLRLIYYSQIVNDFQKGDIAEGYSVSREKKESFPLTVTSAQKNPTAFYLCATLPEQYFGPGTRLTVT.

This clone was seen a single time. This sequence joins TRBV6-5 and TRBJ1-2; D gene ambiguous. Germline CDR1 MNHEY, CDR2 SVGAGI. V was trimmed by 6 bases and J by 8 bases, leaving 10 bases between them. This CDR3 region has 11 residues. The CDR3 loop is CASRSQLGYTF. The CDR3 DNA is TGTGCCAGCAGGAGCCAATTGGGCTACACCTTC.

V gene TRBV7-9 combines with J gene TRBJ1-5; no firm D call. The CDR3 is 13 residues long. Germline CDR1 reads SEHNR; CDR2 reads FQNEAQ (reference sequence). Trimming pared 4 bases from V and 1 base from J, leaving 5 bases between. CDR3 in amino acids: CASSSSSNQPQHF. For the CDR3, the DNA is TGTGCCAGCAGCTCTTCCAGCAATCAGCCCCAGCATTTT. Together with reference TRBV7-9 and TRBJ1-5, the CDR3 gives the full variable domain: DTGVSQNPRHKITKRGQNVTFRCDPISEHNRLYWYRQTLGQGPEFLTYFQNEAQLEKSRLLSDRFSAERPKGSFSTLEIQRTEQGDSAMYLCASSSSSNQPQHFGDGTRLSIL.

The V call is TRBV27, the J call TRBJ1-5, with D perhaps matching TRBD1 (5 bases). The V and J ends lost 6 bases and 0 bases respectively, with 12 bases between them. The CDR3 has 15 residues. Germline CDR1 reads MNHEY; CDR2 reads SMNVEV (reference sequence). The CDR3 coding sequence is TGTGCCAGCAGCACAGGACCCTATAGCAATCAGCCCCAGCATTTT. Protein product: CASSTGPYSNQPQHF.

CDR3 amino acids: CASSQEKVGGELFF. CDR3 bases: TGCGCCAGCAGCCAAGAAAAAGTTGGCGGGGAGCTGTTTTTT. The rearrangement links TRBV4-1 to TRBJ2-2; D is unclear. With 0 bases removed from V and 7 bases from J, the gap between germline ends came to 9 bases. The CDR3 sequence is 14 residues long. Germline CDR1 is MGHRA and CDR2 is YSYEKL.

This chain joins TRBV7-9 and TRBJ1-1, with unresolved D. This CDR3 is 12 amino acids long. Trimming left V 5 bases short and J 6 bases short, with 10 bases between. The V gene's germline CDR1 is SEHNR and CDR2 FQNEAQ (reference sequence). This CDR3 is CASSQSGAEAFF. In nucleotides, the CDR3 is TGTGCCAGCAGCCAATCAGGAGCTGAAGCTTTCTTT.

The rearrangement joins TRBV19 to TRBJ2-7; the match to TRBD2 covers 9 bases. The CDR3 is 14 residues long. J lost 3 bases, V lost 1 base, and 1 base had no gene match. CDR1 is LNHDA, CDR2 SQIVND, per germline (reference sequence). The CDR3 is CASSIAREGYEQYF. The CDR3, as DNA: TGTGCCAGTAGTATAGCGCGGGAGGGCTACGAGCAGTACTTC.

This clone appeared a few times. V is TRBV19 and J is TRBJ2-7; TRBD2 aligns across 14 bases. There are 16 residues in the CDR3. CDR1 is LNHDA and CDR2 is SQIVND in the germline V gene (reference sequence). The CDR3 coding sequence is TGTGCGACAGAAGGGACTAGCGGGAGTGGGTCCTACGAGCAGTACTTC. Protein product: CATEGTSGSGSYEQYF.

V gene TRBV6-5 combines with J gene TRBJ2-2; D is undetermined. CDR1 is MNHEY and CDR2 is SVGAGI in the germline V gene. The germline V and J ends were trimmed by 2 bases and 5 bases, with 3 bases remaining between them. This CDR3 comprises 12 residues. The CDR3 protein is CASSYVTGELFF. Here the CDR3 DNA reads TGTGCCAGCAGTTACGTAACCGGGGAGCTGTTTTTT.

The CDR3 protein is CASSPGHGNEQFF. For the CDR3, the DNA is TGTGCCAGCAGCCCCGGCCATGGCAATGAGCAGTTCTTC. This chain joins TRBV28 and TRBJ2-1, with no clear D. This CDR3 comprises 13 residues. V lost 6 bases and J 6 bases, leaving 12 bases between the germline ends. Germline V gives CDR1 MDHEN, CDR2 SYDVKM.

In nucleotides, the CDR3 is TGCGCCAGCAGCCAAGAATCGGGGGTAACCTACGAGCAGTACTTC. Amino acids: CASSQESGVTYEQYF. The chain links TRBV4-1 to TRBJ2-7; a possible D gene is TRBD2 (6 bases). Trimming cost V 0 bases and J 2 bases, with 11 bases left between them. Germline V gene data show CDR1 as MGHRA and CDR2 as YSYEKL. The CDR3 has 15 residues.

This clone was observed a few times. J is TRBJ2-5 and V is TRBV4-1; 7 bases agree with TRBD1. Germline loops: CDR1 MGHRA, CDR2 YSYEKL. V was pared by 1 base and J by 1 base, with 0 bases of the junction left unmatched. This CDR3 has 14 residues. CDR3 sequence reads: CASSQGDSQETQYF. The CDR3 DNA reads as TGCGCCAGCAGCCAAGGGGACAGCCAAGAGACCCAGTACTTC.

This clone turned up a few times. The rearrangement links TRBV29-1 to TRBJ1-1; D call uncertain. The CDR3 is 14 amino acids. Trimming removed 3 bases from V and 4 bases from J, with 15 bases in between. CDR1 is SQVTM and CDR2 is ANQGSEA in the germline V gene. CDR3 sequence (DNA): TGCAGCGTTGAGTTAGGGTCGAGATCCACTGAAGCTTTCTTT. This encodes CSVELGSRSTEAFF.

The CDR3 DNA follows: TGTGCCAGCAGTCCCGGGAGGAATCAAGAGACCCAGTACTTC. This gives the protein CASSPGRNQETQYF. The chain links TRBV6-5 to TRBJ2-5, with TRBD2 matching over 7 bases. The CDR3 consists of 14 residues. CDR1 is MNHEY, CDR2 SVGAGI, per germline. V was pared by 5 bases and J by 2 bases, with 5 bases of the junction left unmatched.

DNA for the CDR3: TGTGCCAGCAGTTTAAGAAGCGTCAATGAGCAGTTCTTC. This sequence encodes CASSLRSVNEQFF. V usage is TRBV27 and J usage is TRBJ2-1, with D unresolved. This CDR3 comprises 13 residues. Trimming pared 2 bases from V and 6 bases from J, leaving 8 bases between. The germline gives CDR1 MNHEY, CDR2 SMNVEV (reference sequence).

The chain employs TRBV27 and TRBJ2-1, with D possibly matching TRBD2 (5 bases). CDR1 and CDR2 from the germline V gene are MNHEY and SMNVEV (reference sequence). The CDR3 covers 15 residues. Trimming removed 0 bases at V and 7 bases at J, with 13 bases between. The CDR3 coding sequence is TGTGCCAGCAGTTTATCGAGCGTCGGGAATAATGAGCAGTTCTTC. Residues: CASSLSSVGNNEQFF.

This clone was seen once. This sequence joins TRBV2 and TRBJ2-3, with a weak D call TRBD2 (6 bases). Between the trimmed V and J ends, which lost 8 bases and 5 bases, there was a span of 11 bases. The CDR3 covers 12 residues. Looked up from germline, CDR1 is SNHLY and CDR2 is FYNNEI. The CDR3 region is CASGGGRDTQYF. The CDR3 coding sequence is TGTGCCAGCGGCGGAGGGCGAGATACGCAGTATTTT.

The V gene is TRBV28, the J gene TRBJ1-5, with D perhaps matching TRBD1 (5 bases). Germline CDR1 and CDR2: MDHEN and SYDVKM. The CDR3 consists of 15 residues. Trimming shortened V by 5 bases and J by 0 bases, and 11 bases separated the two germline ends. CDR3 region: CASSLRGYSNQPQHF. CDR3 nucleotides: TGTGCCAGCAGTCTACGGGGCTATAGCAATCAGCCCCAGCATTTT.

This chain links TRBV6-5 with TRBJ2-2; 8 bases line up with TRBD2. The CDR3 spans 15 residues. V lost 5 bases and J lost 2; bases outside the gene matches: 4. Germline-derived CDR1 and CDR2 are MNHEY and SVGAGI. CDR3 protein: CASSPAGANTGELFF. The CDR3 region has the DNA TGTGCCAGCAGTCCAGCGGGAGCAAACACCGGGGAGCTGTTTTTT.

V usage is TRBV7-2 and J usage is TRBJ2-6; the D is unclear. Germline assignment: CDR1 SGHTA and CDR2 FQGNSA. CDR3 length: 15 amino acids. V was shortened by 5 bases and J by 0 bases, with 8 bases between the two germline ends. The CDR3 here is CASSPPISGANVLTF. CDR3 coding DNA: TGTGCCAGCAGCCCACCGATCTCTGGGGCCAACGTCCTGACTTTC.